These 32 T cell receptor beta chains were all obtained from the same sample, sequenced in a study of shared clonotypes between healthy human individuals. Repertoires were generated with immunoSEQ multiplex PCR, while TCRdb's copy carries only in-frame clones and drops some. The data contain about 2.4 million clones, 93% of them singletons. The sequenced sample was naive CD4+ T cells from PBMCs. Indicated subset: CD45RA+ positively selected. These receptors were taken from a man in his late teens or twenties in good health. Some clones in this sample may be carry-over from other donors' samples.

The chain links TRBV5-1 to TRBJ2-7; a weak D match, TRBD2 (5 bases). Germline CDR1 is SGHRS and CDR2 is YFSETQ. Between the trimmed V and J ends, which lost 0 bases and 2 bases, there was a span of 15 bases. The CDR3 totals 16 residues. CDR3 coding DNA: TGCGCCAGCAGCTTGGTAGGAGGAACTCTCACCTACGAGCAGTACTTC. Translated: CASSLVGGTLTYEQYF. Complete variable domain (other parts from reference TRBV5-1 and TRBJ2-7): KAGVTQTPRYLIKTRGQQVTLSCSPISGHRSVSWYQQTPGQGLQFLFEYFSETQRNKGNFPGRFSGRQFSNSRSEMNVSTLELGDSALYLCASSLVGGTLTYEQYFGPGTRLTVT.

There are a few counts of this clone. The chain couples TRBV5-1 to TRBJ2-2; possible D gene TRBD2, 6 bases. Per the germline V gene, CDR1 is SGHRS and CDR2 is YFSETQ. The CDR3 has 14 amino acids. V was shortened by 0 bases and J by 6 bases, with 9 bases between the two germline ends. Here the CDR3 reads CASSLAREAGELFF. The CDR3 DNA reads as TGCGCCAGCAGCTTGGCGCGGGAAGCCGGGGAGCTGTTTTTT.

The J gene is TRBJ2-7, the V gene TRBV11-2; 9 positions match TRBD2. V gave up 8 bases and J gave up 6 bases; unmatched junction bases: 8. This CDR3 region has 13 residues. Per germline, CDR1 SGHAT and CDR2 FQNNGV. As DNA, the CDR3 is TGTGCCAGCCTAAGGGCGGGAGGGCTCGAGCAGTACTTC. It translates to CASLRAGGLEQYF.

The V call is TRBV30, the J call TRBJ2-5; TRBD1 matches 9 bases. J was trimmed by 5 bases and V by 2 bases; bases with no gene match: 3. CDR1 is GTSNPN, CDR2 SVGIG, per germline (reference sequence). CDR3 size: 13 residues. CDR3: CAWSFDRGETQYF. CDR3 nucleotides: TGTGCCTGGAGTTTCGACAGGGGGGAGACCCAGTACTTC.

The gene calls are TRBV15 and TRBJ1-5, with D possibly matching TRBD1 (5 bases). Trimming removed 8 bases from V and 1 base from J, with 15 bases in between. Germline values: CDR1 LNHNV, CDR2 YYDKDF (reference sequence). The CDR3 has 15 amino acids. Here the CDR3 reads CATLGGGGSNQPQHF. In nucleotides, the CDR3 is TGTGCCACCCTCGGGGGGGGAGGGAGCAATCAGCCCCAGCATTTT. The full variable domain, rest sourced from reference TRBV15 and TRBJ1-5, is DAMVIQNPRYQVTQFGKPVTLSCSQTLNHNVMYWYQQKSSQAPKLLFHYYDKDFNNEADTPDNFQSRRPNTSFCFLDIRSPGLGDTAMYLCATLGGGGSNQPQHFGDGTRLSIL.

The V gene is TRBV2, the J gene TRBJ2-1, with D hard to call. V was trimmed by 7 bases and J by 4 bases, leaving 11 bases between them. The germline gives CDR1 SNHLY, CDR2 FYNNEI. This CDR3 is 13 amino acids long. DNA of the CDR3: TGTGCCAGCAAGGTAACGATATACAATGAGCAGTTCTTC. Translating it yields CASKVTIYNEQFF.

The V call is TRBV7-2, the J call TRBJ1-5, with 10 bases aligning to TRBD1. CDR3 size: 18 residues. V shed 3 bases and J 1 base; nucleotides not matched to a gene: 9. CDR1 and CDR2 (germline): SGHTA, FQGNSA. The CDR3 sequence: CASSLYAGTGVSNQPQHF. In nucleotides, the CDR3 is TGTGCCAGCAGCTTGTACGCCGGGACAGGGGTAAGCAATCAGCCCCAGCATTTT.

This clone was seen only once. The J gene is TRBJ2-3, the V gene TRBV20-1; D is perhaps TRBD1 (6 bases). CDR3 length: 11 amino acids. Germline CDR1 and CDR2: DFQATT and SNEGSKA (reference sequence). V lost 7 bases, J lost 11 bases, and 16 bases lay in between. The CDR3 spells CSVILGQGQYF. The CDR3 DNA reads TGCAGTGTTATCTTGGGACAAGGGCAGTATTTT.

As to this clone: Different DNA sequences within this sample yield the same CDR3. The V gene is TRBV28, the J gene TRBJ2-7; D not certain. The CDR3 consists of 11 residues. V lost 6 bases to trimming and J lost 1 base, with 4 bases between them. Germline values: CDR1 MDHEN, CDR2 SYDVKM. The CDR3 nucleotides are TGTGCCAGCAGGGGATCCTACGAGCAGTACTTC. It specifies CASRGSYEQYF.

The chain has TRBV12-5 and TRBJ1-1; a weak D match, TRBD1 (5 bases). Germline-derived CDR1 and CDR2 are LGHNT and FRNRAP. This CDR3 has 12 amino acids. V lost 0 bases and J lost 11, with 10 bases in between. CDR3 in DNA: TGTGCTAGTGGTTTGGTCCCAGGGATGGCTTTCTTT. This translates into CASGLVPGMAFF.

The J gene is TRBJ2-1, the V gene TRBV6-6; 7 positions match TRBD1. J lost 7 bases, V lost 6 bases, and 6 bases had no gene match. The CDR3 covers 13 residues. Germline CDR1 is MNHNY and CDR2 is SVGAGI (reference sequence). The CDR3 sequence is CASSLTGWNEQFF. The CDR3, as DNA: TGTGCCAGCAGCCTGACAGGGTGGAATGAGCAGTTCTTC.

The chain combines TRBV7-3 with TRBJ2-7; TRBD1 is a possible D gene (6 bases). CDR3 length: 14 residues. The V end was cut by 6 bases, the J end by 1 base, with 13 bases between. Germline assignment: CDR1 SGHTA and CDR2 FQGTGA. For the CDR3, the DNA is TGTGCCAGCAGTCCTTCGACAGGATCCTACGAGCAGTACTTC. Its protein is CASSPSTGSYEQYF.

The CDR3 DNA follows: TGCACCAGCAGCCAAGAGGGTGAGCCCCTCCGGGCCTTTTGCTCTGGGGCCAACGTCCTGACTTTC. Its translation: CTSSQEGEPLRAFCSGANVLTF. The rearrangement joins TRBV1 to TRBJ2-6. TRBV1 is designated a pseudogene. The CDR3 runs to 22 residues.

V usage is TRBV29-1 and J usage is TRBJ2-6; 9 bases are shared with TRBD1. V shed 7 bases and J 0 bases; nucleotides not matched to a gene: 4. Per the germline V gene, CDR1 is SQVTM and CDR2 is ANQGSEA. The CDR3 is 15 amino acids. The CDR3 bases are TGCAGCGCCGAACAGGGGGCCTCTGGGGCCAACGTCCTGACTTTC. Its protein is CSAEQGASGANVLTF.

The chain combines TRBV7-2 with TRBJ2-2; unclear D gene. The CDR3 runs to 12 residues. The V and J ends lost 5 bases and 7 bases respectively, with 8 bases between them. Germline CDR1 is SGHTA and CDR2 is FQGNSA. This CDR3 is CASSPGYGELFF. CDR3 nucleotide sequence: TGTGCCAGCAGCCCCGGATACGGGGAGCTGTTTTTT.

As regards this clone: The CDR3 carries no conserved terminal phenylalanine or tryptophan, so it likely arises from a read error. The limits of the CDR3 on the DNA are not certain, so only TCRdb's listed CDR3 is given. The chain is built from TRBV5-4 and TRBJ1-3. The CDR3 numbers 15 amino acids, ends counted. CDR1 SGHNT and CDR2 YYREEE come from the germline V gene (reference sequence). The CDR3 sequence: CASSLDPPPSLHETL.

This clone has a single count. At the DNA level, this CDR3 is encoded by other sequences in the same sample as well. CDR3 nucleotide sequence: TGTGCCAGCAGCCGGGGACTCGAAGCTTTCTTT. This sequence encodes CASSRGLEAFF. This chain connects TRBV7-9 to TRBJ1-1; D is perhaps TRBD1 (5 bases). The germline V gene has CDR1 SEHNR and CDR2 FQNEAQ (reference sequence). Trimming took off 5 bases at V and 8 bases at J, with 9 bases between the two ends. This CDR3 is 11 amino acids long.

The rearrangement links TRBV2 to TRBJ2-2, with D possibly TRBD2 on 6 matching bases. The CDR3 sequence is 14 residues long. Germline loops: CDR1 SNHLY, CDR2 FYNNEI. CDR3 amino acids: CVAGGGVHTGELFF. CDR3 sequence (DNA): TGTGTCGCGGGTGGCGGGGTCCACACCGGGGAGCTGTTTTTT.

The rearrangement joins TRBV14 to TRBJ2-3, with TRBD2 as a possible D gene (5 bases). With 4 bases removed from V and 0 bases from J, the gap between germline ends came to 11 bases. The germline V gene has CDR1 SGHDN and CDR2 FVKESK. This CDR3 comprises 15 residues. The CDR3 region has the DNA TGTGCCAGCAGCCCCGAGCGGACGAGCACAGATACGCAGTATTTT. This codes for CASSPERTSTDTQYF.

The gene calls are TRBV5-1 and TRBJ2-3, with no clear D. V was pared by 1 base and J by 6 bases, with 12 bases between. This CDR3 has 14 residues. Germline CDR1 is SGHRS and CDR2 is YFSETQ. The CDR3 coding sequence is TGCGCCAGCAGCTTGCCAACCCCGGGCGATACGCAGTATTTT. Protein product: CASSLPTPGDTQYF.

This chain uses TRBV7-3 with TRBJ2-5, with TRBD2 identical over 9 bases. With 5 bases clipped from V and 5 bases from J, the junction kept 9 bases outside the gene matches. The CDR3 spans 15 residues. Germline CDR1 and CDR2: SGHTA and FQGTGA. CDR3 region: CASSQAGGERETQYF. CDR3 in DNA: TGTGCCAGCAGCCAAGCGGGGGGCGAGCGGGAGACCCAGTACTTC. Looking up the rest from reference TRBV7-3 and TRBJ2-5 gives the full variable domain: GAGVSQTPSNKVTEKGKYVELRCDPISGHTALYWYRQSLGQGPEFLIYFQGTGAADDSGLPNDRFFAVRPEGSVSTLKIQRTERGDSAVYLCASSQAGGERETQYFGPGTRLLVL.

The chain couples TRBV19 to TRBJ2-2; D remains ambiguous. This CDR3 spans 14 amino acids. In germline, CDR1 is LNHDA, CDR2 SQIVND (reference sequence). V lost 2 bases and J 3 bases, leaving 7 bases between the germline ends. The DNA of the CDR3 is TGTGCCAGTAGTATAAGCCCCCACACCGGGGAGCTGTTTTTT. This translates into CASSISPHTGELFF. The full variable domain, in which reference TRBV19 and TRBJ2-2 provide the parts outside the CDR3, is DGGITQSPKYLFRKEGQNVTLSCEQNLNHDAMYWYRQDPGQGLRLIYYSQIVNDFQKGDIAEGYSVSREKKESFPLTVTSAQKNPTAFYLCASSISPHTGELFFGEGSRLTVL.

The chain recombines TRBV25-1 with TRBJ2-2; 10 bases match TRBD1. V shed 1 base and J 4 bases; nucleotides not matched to a gene: 6. The CDR3 has 17 residues. Germline CDR1 is MGHDK and CDR2 is SYGVNS. The CDR3 protein is CASSELGGTGVTGELFF. The DNA for the CDR3 is TGTGCCAGCAGTGAATTAGGCGGGACAGGGGTCACCGGGGAGCTGTTTTTT.

This clone was picked up many times. This sequence joins TRBV7-6 and TRBJ2-7; unclear D gene. This CDR3 contains 12 residues. From germline, CDR1 is SGHVS and CDR2 FNYEAQ. V lost 5 bases, J lost 7 bases, and 12 bases lay in between. CDR3 protein: CASSPVPGEQYF. Written as DNA, the CDR3 is TGTGCCAGCAGCCCCGTACCTGGGGAGCAGTACTTC.

On this clone itself: The same CDR3 also results from other DNA sequences found in this sample. The CDR3 sequence: CASSPGGVNTGELFF. The CDR3 nucleotides read TGTGCCAGCAGCCCAGGGGGGGTGAACACCGGGGAGCTGTTTTTT. The rearrangement links TRBV7-9 to TRBJ2-2; D tentatively fits TRBD1 or TRBD2 (7 bases each). There are 15 residues in the CDR3. Germline lookup yields CDR1 SEHNR and CDR2 FQNEAQ (reference sequence). V was cut by 5 bases and J by 1 base, with 11 bases left in between.

This chain joins TRBV28 and TRBJ1-1; D is possibly TRBD1 (6 bases). The CDR3 is 14 amino acids. The germline V and J ends were trimmed by 3 bases and 3 bases, with 11 bases remaining between them. Germline V gene sequence: CDR1 MDHEN, CDR2 SYDVKM. Here the CDR3 DNA reads TGTGCCAGCAGTTTGCCAGGGGTGGACACTGAAGCTTTCTTT. Protein: CASSLPGVDTEAFF.

V gene TRBV7-9 combines with J gene TRBJ2-2, with 9 bases fitting TRBD1. There are 16 residues in the CDR3. CDR1 and CDR2 (germline): SEHNR, FQNEAQ (reference sequence). V shed 2 bases, J shed 4 bases, and the junction held 5 bases outside the gene matches. The CDR3 nucleotides read TGTGCCAGCAGCTTACCGGGACAGGGACGCACCGGGGAGCTGTTTTTT. Translated, it gives CASSLPGQGRTGELFF. The full variable domain, completed using reference TRBV7-9 and TRBJ2-2, is DTGVSQNPRHKITKRGQNVTFRCDPISEHNRLYWYRQTLGQGPEFLTYFQNEAQLEKSRLLSDRFSAERPKGSFSTLEIQRTEQGDSAMYLCASSLPGQGRTGELFFGEGSRLTVL.

The chain combines TRBV4-3 with TRBJ1-1, with D possibly TRBD1 on 6 matching bases. Germline loops: CDR1 LGHNA, CDR2 YSLEER. The CDR3 is 16 amino acids. Trimming removed 5 bases at V and 0 bases at J, with 16 bases between. The CDR3, as DNA: TGCGCCAGCAGCAAGGGGGGCACCCTCATGAACACTGAAGCTTTCTTT. Translation gives CASSKGGTLMNTEAFF.

The V gene is TRBV28, the J gene TRBJ1-2; D remains ambiguous. Trimming took 2 bases from V and 5 from J, leaving 15 bases between them. CDR1 and CDR2 (germline): MDHEN, SYDVKM. This CDR3 spans 15 amino acids. This CDR3 reads CASSLVGIEGYGYTF. The CDR3 DNA reads TGTGCCAGCAGTTTAGTCGGGATCGAGGGATATGGCTACACCTTC.

The genes are TRBV11-1 and TRBJ2-1; 13 nucleotides match TRBD2. The CDR3 is made up of 18 amino acids. Germline V CDR1 and CDR2: SGHAT, FQDESV (reference sequence). Trimming took 4 bases from V and 4 from J; bases not matched to a gene: 10. The chain's CDR3 is CASSSRLAGGTAYNEQFF. CDR3 bases: TGTGCCAGCAGCTCGAGACTAGCGGGGGGAACTGCATACAATGAGCAGTTCTTC. The full variable domain, rest sourced from reference TRBV11-1 and TRBJ2-1, is EAEVAQSPRYKITEKSQAVAFWCDPISGHATLYWYRQILGQGPELLVQFQDESVVDDSQLPKDRFSAERLKGVDSTLKIQPAELGDSAMYLCASSSRLAGGTAYNEQFFGPGTRLTVL.

Points on this clone: The germline gene is not matched at one end of the junction; a read error may be the cause. The chain combines TRBV5-1 with TRBJ2-7, with D perhaps TRBD1 (6 bases). Germline V CDR1 and CDR2: SGHRS, YFSETQ. CDR3 length: 13 amino acids. CDR3 DNA sequence: TGCGCCAGCAGCTTGGCGGGTAGGGGAACAAGGGGGTTC. Protein product: CASSLAGRGTRGF.

V is TRBV11-2 and J is TRBJ2-3; D unclear. With 1 base removed from V and 0 bases from J, the gap between germline ends came to 8 bases. This CDR3 has 15 amino acids. From germline, CDR1 is SGHAT and CDR2 FQNNGV. The CDR3 is CASSLAPTSTDTQYF. The CDR3 DNA is TGTGCCAGCAGCTTAGCCCCGACAAGCACAGATACGCAGTATTTT. The entire variable domain, with the rest obtained from reference TRBV11-2 and TRBJ2-3, is as follows: EAGVAQSPRYKIIEKRQSVAFWCNPISGHATLYWYQQILGQGPKLLIQFQNNGVVDDSQLPKDRFSAERLKGVDSTLKIQPAKLEDSAVYLCASSLAPTSTDTQYFGPGTRLTVL.